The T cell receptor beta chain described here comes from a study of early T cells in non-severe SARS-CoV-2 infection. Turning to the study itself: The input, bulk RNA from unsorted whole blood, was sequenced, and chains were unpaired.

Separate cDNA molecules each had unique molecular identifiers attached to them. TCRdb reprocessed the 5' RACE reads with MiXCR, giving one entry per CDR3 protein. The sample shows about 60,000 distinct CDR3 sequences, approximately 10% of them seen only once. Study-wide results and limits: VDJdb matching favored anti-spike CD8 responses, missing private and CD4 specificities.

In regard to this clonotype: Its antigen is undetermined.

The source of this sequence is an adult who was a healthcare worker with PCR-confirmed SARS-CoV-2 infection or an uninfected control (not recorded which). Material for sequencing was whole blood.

Here the CDR3 reads CASTKGAGSYEQYF. CDR3 bases: TGTGCCAGCACTAAAGGGGCAGGTTCCTACGAGCAGTACTTC. This chain joins TRBV7-8 and TRBJ2-7; possibly TRBD1 for D (5 bases). Deletions cut 7 bases from V and 1 base from J, with 14 bases between. CDR3 length: 14 amino acids. Germline V gene sequence: CDR1 SGHVS, CDR2 FQNEAQ. The full variable domain, its missing parts supplied by reference TRBV7-8 and TRBJ2-7, is GAGVSQSPRYKVAKRGQDVALRCDPISGHVSLFWYQQALGQGPEFLTYFQNEAQLDKSGLPSDRFFAERPEGSVSTLKIQRTQQEDSAVYLCASTKGAGSYEQYFGPGTRLTVT.